The rows below give T cell receptor beta chains drawn from one sample of a study of CD8+ T cells in alopecia areata. Here immunoSEQ multiplex PCR was the method, and the copy in TCRdb shows in-frame clones only, minus some. The sample shows 110,000 to 150,000 clones, roughly 53% of them seen only once. Sequenced material: CD4+ T cells sorted from blood, taken at week 0. All receptors come from a human donor with alopecia areata. Each CDR3 is given without its conserved first and last residue.

J gene: TRBJ1-2
V gene: TRBV30
CDR3 protein: AWSGQGLRGYT

J gene: TRBJ1-5
V gene: TRBV4-2
CDR3 protein: ASSPNPAGVGNQPQH

J gene: TRBJ1-3
V gene: TRBV23-1
CDR3 protein: ANMGVDRYRSGNTIY

J gene: NA
V gene: TRBV30
CDR3 protein: AWSRTGRSEQY

J gene: TRBJ1-1
V gene: TRBV7-2
CDR3 protein: ASSSPPSPEGDWAF

J gene: TRBJ2-3
V gene: TRBV5-6
CDR3 protein: ASTPRGTPTDTQY

J gene: TRBJ2-5
V gene: TRBV5-6
CDR3 protein: ASSLMDRFGTKETQY

J gene: TRBJ2-5
V gene: TRBV25-1
CDR3 protein: ASSVAGTGVETQY

J gene: TRBJ2-7
V gene: TRBV4-2
CDR3 protein: ASSQETTYEQY

J gene: TRBJ1-6
V gene: TRBV30
CDR3 protein: AWSETNNSPLH

J gene: TRBJ1-6
V gene: TRBV27
CDR3 protein: ASSLGTLKSSYNSPLH

J gene: TRBJ1-1
V gene: TRBV7-8
CDR3 protein: ASSPGDRLGTEAF

J gene: TRBJ1-3
V gene: TRBV5-1
CDR3 protein: ASSSGNTIY

J gene: TRBJ2-7
V gene: TRBV4-3
CDR3 protein: ASSPGDRFGEQY

J gene: TRBJ1-2
V gene: TRBV29-1
CDR3 protein: SVATAYWDGYT

J gene: TRBJ2-7
V gene: TRBV7-9
CDR3 protein: ASSLGDRVGYEQY

J gene: TRBJ1-1
V gene: TRBV2
CDR3 protein: ASSEGQLNTEAF

J gene: TRBJ2-4
V gene: TRBV7-2
CDR3 protein: ASSFVGGENIQY

J gene: TRBJ1-1
V gene: TRBV6-5
CDR3 protein: ASSYGTGGMDTEAF

J gene: TRBJ2-5
V gene: TRBV30
CDR3 protein: AWKDLVETQY

J gene: TRBJ2-7
V gene: TRBV18
CDR3 protein: ASSTTGGRIPYEQY

J gene: TRBJ2-2
V gene: TRBV7-2
CDR3 protein: ASSSSSGGTGELF

J gene: TRBJ1-6
V gene: TRBV30
CDR3 protein: AWSVDFYNSPLH

J gene: TRBJ2-7
V gene: TRBV6-5
CDR3 protein: ATWGTGLQSYEQY

J gene: TRBJ1-4
V gene: TRBV10-3
CDR3 protein: AISSIRTTNEKLF

J gene: TRBJ2-7
V gene: TRBV23-1
CDR3 protein: ASSQSRGREGLKQY

J gene: TRBJ2-1
V gene: TRBV7-2
CDR3 protein: ASSPRTSGTSSSYNEQF

J gene: TRBJ2-2
V gene: TRBV6-5
CDR3 protein: ASSYSGAWMGGELF

J gene: TRBJ1-3
V gene: TRBV2
CDR3 protein: ASSSVRGNTIY

J gene: TRBJ2-7
V gene: TRBV5-1
CDR3 protein: ASSPGLAVYEQY

J gene: TRBJ2-2
V gene: TRBV29-1
CDR3 protein: SVRRQTNTGELF

J gene: TRBJ1-2
V gene: TRBV18
CDR3 protein: ASSPPGQGLYGYT

J gene: TRBJ2-5
V gene: TRBV7-2
CDR3 protein: ASTDQWFETQY

J gene: TRBJ2-6
V gene: TRBV10-3
CDR3 protein: AISASTGGGSGANVLT

J gene: TRBJ2-5
V gene: TRBV9
CDR3 protein: ASSVGTVGGASQY

J gene: TRBJ2-1
V gene: TRBV15
CDR3 protein: ATSRAPPGQGYNEQF

J gene: TRBJ1-5
V gene: TRBV6-6
CDR3 protein: ATGAQPQH

J gene: TRBJ1-2
V gene: TRBV30
CDR3 protein: AWSTGHASLRYGYT

J gene: TRBJ2-7
V gene: TRBV11-1
CDR3 protein: ASSDAGADEQY

J gene: TRBJ2-3
V gene: TRBV6-5
CDR3 protein: ASRLGGGSTDTQY

J gene: TRBJ2-1
V gene: TRBV5-1
CDR3 protein: ASSLVAGTSYNEQF

J gene: TRBJ1-1
V gene: TRBV6-5
CDR3 protein: ASSLTGRDTEAF

J gene: TRBJ1-1
V gene: TRBV5-4
CDR3 protein: ASRQSENTEAF

J gene: TRBJ2-7
V gene: TRBV2
CDR3 protein: ASSEGGQGAYEQY

J gene: TRBJ1-4
V gene: TRBV29-1
CDR3 protein: SVELGGEKLF

J gene: TRBJ1-1
V gene: TRBV5-1
CDR3 protein: ASSSQQNTEAF

J gene: TRBJ1-4
V gene: TRBV2
CDR3 protein: ASSHPGQSLEKLF

J gene: TRBJ2-7
V gene: TRBV27
CDR3 protein: ASSTTSGTSYEQY

J gene: TRBJ1-2
V gene: TRBV9
CDR3 protein: ASSVPGGGYT

J gene: TRBJ2-5
V gene: TRBV2
CDR3 protein: ASSVRGETQY

J gene: TRBJ1-2
V gene: TRBV29-1
CDR3 protein: SVGVGEGEYGYT

J gene: TRBJ2-7
V gene: TRBV25-1
CDR3 protein: ASSEAGSFSYEQY

J gene: TRBJ2-4
V gene: TRBV11-2
CDR3 protein: ASSLQDIQY